Sequencing of this T cell receptor (beta chain) was carried out in a study of T cell repertoires in cytomegalovirus infection. Study information: CMV epitopes that were recently identified and HLA-C-restricted were used alongside well-studied HLA-B-restricted ones. CMV infection plus the matching HLA type was flagged by public TCR beta signatures.

Study observations and caveats: Clonotype analysis showed dominance of the ex vivo response by HLA-C-restricted CMV-specific TCR beta clonotypes.

Worth noting for this clonotype: Its specificity is not known.

TCRdb called the reads again in MiXCR, with one record for every CDR3 protein. The sample has about 830,000 distinct CDR3 sequences; roughly 33% are singletons. Trimming at V came to 3 bases and at J to 7 bases, leaving 13 bases not matched to a gene. This CDR3 has 16 residues. CDR1 MNHEY and CDR2 SMNVEV come from the germline V gene (reference sequence). The material sequenced was cultured CD8+ T cells from PBMCs, taken from culture after CMV antigen stimulation. This chain uses TRBV27 with TRBJ1-2, with TRBD1 matching over 8 bases. The source is a human donor in good health (CMV status not recorded). Some clones in this sample may be carry-over from other donors' samples. CDR3 in amino acids: CASSFYPYGTGFGYTF. CDR3 coding DNA: TGTGCCAGCAGTTTTTACCCTTACGGGACAGGTTTTGGCTACACCTTC.